This T cell receptor beta chain is from a study of T-cell memory formation after mild COVID-19. TCRdb recomputed calls from the 5' RACE reads with MiXCR, one row per CDR3 protein. The sample includes under 300,000 distinct CDR3 sequences, approximately 9% of them seen just once. Losses at the gene ends were 5 bases for V and 5 bases for J; bases not matched to a gene: 8. This CDR3 region has 14 residues. Germline CDR1 is SGHVS and CDR2 is FQNEAQ. Material for sequencing was PBMCs or a T cell subset sorted from them (not recorded which). V usage is TRBV7-8 and J usage is TRBJ2-5, with TRBD1 identical over 7 bases. This clonotype was sampled from a man in his late teens or twenties who had mild COVID-19 (a few samples of this study predate the infection). Cell type and time point are not known. Here the CDR3 reads CASSTRGIEETQYF. The DNA for the CDR3 is TGTGCCAGCAGCACCAGGGGGATCGAGGAGACCCAGTACTTC.